This paragraph covers one TCR beta chain sequence. Its antigen remains unknown. These data belong to a study of memory CD4+ T cells and cytomegalovirus serostatus. Notes on the study in general: Of under 200 reported CMV TCRbeta sequences, about 70 were found in memory CD4+ repertoires.

Repertoires were generated with immunoSEQ multiplex PCR, while TCRdb's copy carries only in-frame clones and drops some. Of tens of thousands of clones listed, 70% to 80% are singletons. The CDR3 spans 14 residues. In germline, CDR1 is LGHNA, CDR2 YNFKEQ. The V and J ends lost 6 bases and 5 bases respectively, with 14 bases between them. The sort gate was single viable CD3+CD4+CD8-CD45RO+ cells for memory CD4+ T cells. The sequenced material came from memory CD4+ T cells from blood. V is TRBV4-2 and J is TRBJ2-1, with D possibly TRBD2 on 5 matching bases. The sequence derives from an adult in good health and CMV-seropositive. CDR3 nucleotide sequence: TGTGCCAGCAGGTCACTTACCGGGGACAATGAGCAGTTCTTC. Translated: CASRSLTGDNEQFF.